This TCR beta chain was obtained from a study of T cells in Graves' hyperthyroidism and ophthalmopathy. Study-wide context: Peripheral blood collection took place at initial diagnosis, before any treatment. Findings of the study overall: Ophthalmopathy was separated from stable hyperthyroidism by a 13 V-J model.

As concerns this clonotype: Its antigen is unidentified.

Amplification of TCR beta CDR3 regions was performed using RNA transcripts as template. The TCR CDR3 was amplified in a first-round RT-PCR using the HTBI primer set. Each CDR3 protein gets one entry after TCRdb re-called the multiplex PCR reads with MiXCR. Counted here are under 700,000 distinct CDR3 sequences, 16% occurring once; the ten biggest clones make up about 17%. Exclusion followed for patients with uncontrolled infection, other autoimmune disease, pregnancy or lactation. What was sequenced was blood. The sequence came from a woman younger than 35 with Graves' hyperthyroidism.

In nucleotides, the CDR3 is TGTGCCAGTAGTGGGACAGGGTCGGTGTATTTTAATGAAAAACTGTTTTTT. This gives the protein CASSGTGSVYFNEKLFF. The chain is built from TRBV19 and TRBJ1-4, with TRBD1 matching 9 bases. Trimming took 5 bases from V and 4 from J; bases not matched to a gene: 11. The CDR3 totals 17 residues. Germline assignment: CDR1 LNHDA and CDR2 SQIVND (reference sequence).